This T cell receptor beta chain was captured in a study of blood T cell repertoires in COVID-19 (dated by TCRdb to the early 2020s). Some background on the complete study: Samples from collaborators originated in the United States, Italy and Spain and spanned both the acute and convalescent phases of COVID-19. The samples were drawn from two sources: the first 160 participants of the ongoing ImmuneRACE study, and 950 to 1,500 subjects contributed by 6 global collaborators. Where available, HLA class I and class II types were taken from metadata supplied by the sample provider and were not determined by assay-based typing. The prospective study material was composed of cDNA or gDNA derived from T cells, B-cell-depleted T cells, or PBMCs. The repertoires were made available in a free public database intended to serve as a resource for research on the immune response to SARS-CoV-2. Nearly every sample came with metadata listing a de-identified subject ID, COVID-19 status, age in years and sex. The dataset comprised deeply sampled blood TCRbeta repertoires from subjects exposed to, actively infected with, or recovered from COVID-19.

Comment on this clone: The antigen this receptor binds is unknown. Qualities for individual bases were not recorded, and no much larger clone is one base off.

In the prospective study, participants were about 18 to 90 years old, resided in about two dozen geographic areas of the United States, and were enrolled through a virtual design. In the prospective study, participants were assigned to cohorts based on the clinical history participants reported in a screening survey and a study questionnaire. Each participant in the prospective study had whole blood, serum and a nasopharyngeal or oropharyngeal swab collected by mobile phlebotomists. Over an approximately two-month period, participants in the prospective study had the option of providing additional blood draws and questionnaires. Before DNA extraction, blood samples from the prospective study were shipped at room temperature or frozen. Broader findings and caveats from the paper: The amount of clinical and demographic metadata varied by source and participant and was provided uncurated.

The immunoSEQ Assay, a bias-controlled multiplex PCR, was used to amplify TCRbeta CDR3 regions from genomic DNA. The authors processed their data as follows. Nucleated cell counts per sample were estimated from amplification of reference gene primers within the assay. To quantify the absolute abundance of each unique TCRbeta CDR3 rearrangement, sequence reads were collapsed and filtered. For each sample, productive Simpson clonality was calculated by taking the square root of Simpson's diversity index across productive rearrangements. This is the immuneACCESS table as TCRdb keeps it, with only in-frame sequences that have V and J called. A part of the clones is gone; compared with another copy, unresolved V genes explain less than half, and the rest is unexplained. That table gives V, J and clone size, and the DNA gave D and trimming. This sample lists 250,000 or so clones; approximately 89% were detected once. 2.5% of the sample rests with the top ten.

This receptor was obtained from a middle-aged woman with acute COVID-19. Sample: PBMCs or T cells enriched from blood (not recorded which).

The base sequence is TGTGCCAGCATCCCACAAGGGCGGGGTTTCGGACAGCCCCAGCATTTT. It specifies CASIPQGRGFGQPQHF. The chain couples TRBV5-8 to TRBJ1-5; no D gene call is confident. CDR1 is given as SGHTS and CDR2 as YDEGEE, both from the germline V gene. From the cysteine up to the phenylalanine, the CDR3 has a length of 16 residues. Only the CDR3 region is kept as DNA, spanning 48 bases read in frame from base 1. V is cut by 6 bases and J by 7 bases, and the space between the germline ends is 23 bases.